This record concerns one T cell receptor (beta chain) sequence. Its antigen remains unidentified. Nothing much larger sits one base from this clone, and base qualities are not available. The data are from a study of shared clonotypes between healthy human individuals (dated by TCRdb to 2020 to 2022). For the wider study: The cohort comprised two women and a few men aged 18 to 49 years. For each donor, CD4 naive and CD4 memory were each given three plates, CD8 naive was given two plates, and CD8 memory was given one plate. Different laboratories and diverse techniques were used to prepare libraries and sequence TCR repertoires, to increase sequencing depth and limit assay-specific biases. Leukapheresis yielded between about 0.8 and 8.9 billion PBMCs per donor. To estimate repertoire size and how much clonotype sharing occurs between individuals, the study deeply sequenced the blood TCR repertoires of several healthy adults. The research as a whole found: Sampling was limited to blood, and TCR repertoires in tissue likely differ from TCR repertoires in blood. When several donors were compared, the shared fraction of clonotypes was about 5% for naive CD4, approximately 3.5% for naive CD8, roughly 2.5% for memory CD4, and 0.35% to 0.4% for memory CD8. Compared with non-shared clonotypes, the clonotypes found in all four sorted-subset donors had higher generation probabilities. Pairwise subsampling led to the expectation that sequencing depth would affect the degree of clonotype sharing among donors. Because the study included a small number of donors, the genetic and exposure-history diversity represented was limited. Estimated clonotype richness was generally larger for naive than for memory subsets. Even with the large sequencing depth, rarefaction of the sorted-subset datasets indicated that sequencing was incomplete.

Using the deep immunoSEQ assay, TCR CDR3 regions were amplified from genomic DNA by multiplex PCR. For each cell subset, the extracted genomic DNA was distributed evenly across all wells of several immunoSEQ 96-well plates, and each plate served as one replicate. For sorted subsets, 150 to 200 ng genomic DNA, equal to 25,000 to 35,000 T cell genomes, was loaded into each replicate PCR. The purified libraries were quantified using a Qubit 3.0 fluorometer, sized with a Bioanalyzer 2100, and then quantified again using the KAPA Library Quantification kit. Each immunoSEQ 96-well plate was sequenced on its own single-read 150-cycle Illumina NextSeq 550 flow cell. The original methods were these. The immunoSEQ output contained only junctional sequences without quality scores, so filtering could not match that applied to full-length reads. To assign V/J genes and CDR3, sequences were annotated against IMGT germline references using PyIR, a Python wrapper for IgBLAST v1.9. Reads were removed for weak V/J assignments (E-value above 1e-6), missing CDR3, stop codons, out-of-frame junctions, or ambiguous translated residues. V3J clonotypes were defined as sequences sharing the same inferred V gene, J gene, and CDR3 amino acid sequence. Percentage overlap between repertoires was computed as shared unique clonotypes divided by the size of the smaller repertoire. Repertoire richness was assessed with RTK rarefaction, the Chao1 estimator, and Recon v2.1 estimates of unobserved clonotypes. For all TCRbeta clonotypes obtained by the gDNA method from a few donors, generation probabilities were computed with OLGA. TCRdb limited this immuneACCESS table to in-frame rearrangements with V and J called. A share of clones is missing; checked studies link under half to unresolved V genes, and the rest is unexplained. V and J calls and clone size follow that table, whereas D and trimming were derived from the DNA. The sample table lists 640,000 or so clones, more than 70% of them with a count of one. 1.8% of the sample is held by the ten biggest clonotypes.

Healthy HIV-negative adults with no recently reported acute infections or vaccinations were included as donors. Only Caucasian adults living in Nashville, Tennessee, USA were represented among the donors. CD4+ T cells were enriched through magnetic negative selection, after which naive cells were positively selected on CD45RA and the remaining negative fraction served as the memory subset. After blood collection by leukapheresis, PBMCs were isolated using Ficoll-Histopaque density gradient centrifugation and then cryopreserved in the vapor phase of liquid nitrogen. Purity and quantity of every magnetically sorted T cell population were checked by analytical flow cytometry. Genomic DNA was isolated from every sorted fraction and measured by UV absorbance on a Nanodrop 2000c. CDR1 is given as MDHEN and CDR2 as SYDVKM, both from the germline V gene. V sheds 4 bases and J sheds 5 bases, leaving 17 bases between their ends. The CDR3 has 15 amino acids, counting the end cysteine and phenylalanine. Only the CDR3 portion is preserved as DNA: 45 bases, with reading frame beginning at the first base.

Here the chain combines TRBV28 and TRBJ1-1; a confident D gene designation cannot be given. The receptor's source is a woman in her twenties or thirties in good health. Sequenced sample: memory CD4+ T cells sorted from blood. The intended sense of this specimen's cell subset or site label: CD45RA-negative fraction. Here is the DNA: TGTGCCAGCAGTTCTCCTCCGACGACGAATACTGAAGCTTTCTTT. Its translation reads: CASSSPPTTNTEAFF.